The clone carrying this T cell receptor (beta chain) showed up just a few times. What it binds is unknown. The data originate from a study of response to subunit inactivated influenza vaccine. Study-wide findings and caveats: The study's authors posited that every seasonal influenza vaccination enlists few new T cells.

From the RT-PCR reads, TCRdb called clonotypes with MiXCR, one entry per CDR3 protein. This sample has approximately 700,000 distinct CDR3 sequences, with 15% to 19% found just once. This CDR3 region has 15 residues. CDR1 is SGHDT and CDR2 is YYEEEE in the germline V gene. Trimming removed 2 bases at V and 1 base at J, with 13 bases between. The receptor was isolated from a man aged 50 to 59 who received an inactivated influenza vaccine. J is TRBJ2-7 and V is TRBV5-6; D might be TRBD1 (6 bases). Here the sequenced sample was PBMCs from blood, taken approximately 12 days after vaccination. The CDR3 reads CASSLSPGASYEQYF. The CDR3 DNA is TGTGCCAGCAGCTTATCTCCAGGGGCGTCCTACGAGCAGTACTTC.